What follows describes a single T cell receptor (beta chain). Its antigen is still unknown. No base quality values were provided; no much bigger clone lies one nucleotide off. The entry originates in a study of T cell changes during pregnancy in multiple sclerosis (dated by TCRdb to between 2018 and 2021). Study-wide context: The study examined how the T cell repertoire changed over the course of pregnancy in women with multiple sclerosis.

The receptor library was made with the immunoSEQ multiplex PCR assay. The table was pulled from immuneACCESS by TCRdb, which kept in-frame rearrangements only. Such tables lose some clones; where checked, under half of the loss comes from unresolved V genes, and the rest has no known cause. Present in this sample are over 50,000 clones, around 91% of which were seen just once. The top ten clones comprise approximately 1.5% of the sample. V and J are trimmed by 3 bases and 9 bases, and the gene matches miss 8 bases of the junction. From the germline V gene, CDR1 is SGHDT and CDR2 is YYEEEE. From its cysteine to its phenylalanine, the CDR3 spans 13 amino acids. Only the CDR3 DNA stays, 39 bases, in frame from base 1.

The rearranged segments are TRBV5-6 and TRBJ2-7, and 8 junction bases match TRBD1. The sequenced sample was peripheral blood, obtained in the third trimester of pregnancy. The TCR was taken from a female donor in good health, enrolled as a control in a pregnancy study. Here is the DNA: TGTGCCAGCAGCTCCAGGGGGCGGACGGGGCAGTACTTC. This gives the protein CASSSRGRTGQYF.